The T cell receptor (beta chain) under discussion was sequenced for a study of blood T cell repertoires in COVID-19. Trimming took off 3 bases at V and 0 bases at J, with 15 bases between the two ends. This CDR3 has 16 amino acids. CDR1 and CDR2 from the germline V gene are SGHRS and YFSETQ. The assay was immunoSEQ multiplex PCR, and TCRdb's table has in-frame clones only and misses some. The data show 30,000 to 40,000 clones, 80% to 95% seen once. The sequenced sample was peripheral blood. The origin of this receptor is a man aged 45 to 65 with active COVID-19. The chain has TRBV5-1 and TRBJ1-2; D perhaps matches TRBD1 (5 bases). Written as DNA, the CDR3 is TGCGCCAGCAGCTCGCTACAGGAGTTTACTAACTATGGCTACACCTTC. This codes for CASSSLQEFTNYGYTF.